Listed here are 27 T cell receptor beta chains from one sample, sequenced in a study of blood T cells in healthy people across ages (dated by TCRdb to the mid-2010s). The library was made by 5' RACE. This sample was sequenced with an Illumina HiSeq 2500. A second PCR of about 7 to 12 cycles was performed with a sample-barcoded 5' primer and a J-beta primer mix. The public reads were reanalyzed by TCRdb: fastp trimming at Q25, MiXCR alignment, in-frame beta chains only. Merged by CDR3 protein, the rows form single entries marked with the most common genes and DNA. This sample gives fewer than 750,000 distinct CDR3 sequences in total; 40% to 65% of them show up just once. In total, the top ten clones hold about 13% of the sample. Source material: blood. These receptors were obtained from an elderly woman in good health.

In the case of this clonotype: A read error may be the cause here, since a much bigger clone is one base away. The V and J genes are TRBV20-1 and TRBJ2-1; D is perhaps TRBD2 (6 bases). Germline lookup yields CDR1 DFQATT and CDR2 SNEGSKA (reference sequence). This CDR3 spans 15 amino acids. CDR3 bases: TGCAGTACTAGCAGTGGCCCCCTGTCCTACAATGAGCAGTTCTTC. This encodes CSTSSGPLSYNEQFF.

The gene calls are TRBV18 and TRBJ1-2; the D gene is possibly TRBD1 (6 bases). The CDR3 length is 14 residues. The germline gives CDR1 KGHSH, CDR2 LQKENI. V lost 2 bases and J lost 3, with 10 bases in between. This CDR3 is CASSPGAGDYGYTF. As DNA, the CDR3 is TGTGCCAGCTCACCAGGCGCAGGGGACTATGGCTACACCTTC.

Many counts were recorded for this clonotype. This chain connects TRBV12-3 or TRBV12-4 to TRBJ2-5; TRBD1 might be the D (5 bases). With 3 bases removed from V and 4 bases from J, the gap between germline ends came to 9 bases. This CDR3 comprises 13 residues. The CDR3, as DNA: TGTGCCAGCAGTTTGGGGCAATTAGAGACCCAGTACTTC. The encoded protein is CASSLGQLETQYF.

As regards this clonotype: This clone may be a read error of a much larger clone one base away. The V gene is TRBV3-1, the J gene TRBJ2-1; TRBD1 matches at 7 bases. V gave up 1 base and J gave up 9 bases; unmatched junction bases: 6. The V gene's germline CDR1 is LGHDT and CDR2 YNNKEL (reference sequence). The CDR3 runs 14 residues. CDR3 nucleotide sequence: TGTGCCAGCAGCCAAGCGGAGTCAGGGGGTGAGCAGTTCTTC. This encodes CASSQAESGGEQFF.

This clonotype was seen ten or more times. The chain employs TRBV20-1 and TRBJ1-2, with D possibly being TRBD1 (5 bases). V was clipped by 3 bases and J by 8 bases, with 19 bases between them. The CDR3 contains 14 residues. Germline CDR1 is DFQATT and CDR2 is SNEGSKA (reference sequence). The CDR3 DNA reads TGCAGTGCTAGTTCCACGGGGGGGATAGGGGGCTACACCTTC. It is translated as CSASSTGGIGGYTF.

A word on this clonotype: A read error may explain this, as a much larger clone is one base away. The V and J genes are TRBV27 and TRBJ2-7, with 7 bases lining up with TRBD2. The junction had 7 bases not matched to a gene; V was cut back by 3 bases and J by 5 bases. The length of the CDR3 is 14 residues. CDR1 is MNHEY, CDR2 SMNVEV, per germline (reference sequence). The CDR3 here is CASSLAGRVDEQYF. In DNA, the CDR3 is TGTGCCAGCAGTTTGGCTGGGAGGGTAGACGAGCAGTACTTC.

This clonotype occurred many times. The chain carries TRBV9 and TRBJ2-1; 7 bases fit TRBD2. Germline V lookup: CDR1 SGDLS, CDR2 YYNGEE. This CDR3 spans 16 amino acids. V lost 4 bases, J lost 2 bases, and 9 bases stayed unmatched. CDR3 nucleotides: TGTGCCAGCAGCCCCCGACTAGCCCAAGCCTACAATGAGCAGTTCTTC. This encodes CASSPRLAQAYNEQFF.

There are many counts of this clonotype. The gene calls are TRBV3-1 and TRBJ2-3; the D is unclear. Trimming removed 1 base at V and 2 bases at J, with 7 bases between. Looked up from germline, CDR1 is LGHDT and CDR2 is YNNKEL (reference sequence). The CDR3 runs 14 residues. The CDR3: CASSQAPLTDTQYF. The CDR3 region has the DNA TGTGCCAGCAGCCAAGCACCACTCACAGATACGCAGTATTTT.

This clonotype has a handful of counts. This sequence joins TRBV6-2 or TRBV6-3 and TRBJ1-1; D is unclear. This CDR3 is 13 amino acids long. Trimming removed 5 bases at V and 2 bases at J, with 9 bases between. The V gene's germline CDR1 is MNHEY and CDR2 SVGEGT. CDR3 DNA: TGTGCCAGCAGTCGGAAGTTTAACACTGAAGCTTTCTTT. Protein: CASSRKFNTEAFF.

Note on this clonotype: This clone may be a read error of a much larger clone one base away. The chain carries TRBV5-1 and TRBJ2-7; D might be TRBD2 (5 bases). V was cut by 2 bases and J by 6 bases, with 15 bases left in between. Germline CDR1 is SGHRS and CDR2 is YFSETQ. This CDR3 comprises 14 residues. The CDR3 protein is CASSLAPTGSEQYF. Written as DNA, the CDR3 is TGCGCCAGCAGCTTAGCCCCGACGGGGTCCGAGCAGTACTTC.

This chain connects TRBV20-1 to TRBJ2-1; TRBD2 aligns across 8 bases. V was pared by 6 bases and J by 7 bases, with 14 bases of the junction left unmatched. CDR1 is DFQATT and CDR2 is SNEGSKA in the germline V gene (reference sequence). The CDR3 loop spans 15 amino acids. CDR3 coding DNA: TGCAGTGCCCAAGCTCCAGCGGGAGTGCGAAATGAGCAGTTCTTC. Its translation is CSAQAPAGVRNEQFF.

About this clonotype itself: This may stem from a read error, because a much larger clone lies one nucleotide away. The gene calls are TRBV5-1 and TRBJ2-1; D may correspond to TRBD1 or TRBD2 (5 bases each). The end of the DNA fits TRBJ2-7 better, so the J call may be wrong. The CDR3 sequence is 15 residues long. The germline gives CDR1 SGHRS, CDR2 YFSETQ. The CDR3 nucleotides read TGCGCCAGCAGCTTGGTGGGGGAACCCTACAATGAGCAGTACTTC. This sequence encodes CASSLVGEPYNEQYF.

This clonotype was observed at least ten times. The chain carries TRBV20-1 and TRBJ2-7; 10 nucleotides line up with TRBD2. This CDR3 has 13 amino acids. Trimming at V came to 2 bases and at J to 11 bases, leaving 9 bases not matched to a gene. Germline CDR1 reads DFQATT; CDR2 reads SNEGSKA (reference sequence). The CDR3 reads CSARSSGRDSEYF. CDR3 DNA sequence: TGCAGTGCTAGATCTAGCGGGAGAGACTCCGAGTACTTC.

This clonotype has a handful of counts. This chain connects TRBV20-1 to TRBJ2-7; perhaps TRBD2 as D (7 bases). Matching the DNA end better, TRBJ2-5 makes the J call doubtful. The length of the CDR3 is 13 residues. CDR1 and CDR2 (germline): DFQATT, SNEGSKA (reference sequence). Written as DNA, the CDR3 is TGCAGTGCTGGTAGGGGGGGCAGAGAGACCCAGTACTTC. Translation gives CSAGRGGRETQYF.

J is TRBJ2-5 and V is TRBV6-5; D remains ambiguous. Trimming stripped 0 bases from V and 1 base from J, with 6 bases between. This CDR3 is 14 amino acids long. Germline CDR1 is MNHEY and CDR2 is SVGAGI. The chain's CDR3 is CASSYSQIQETQYF. The CDR3 coding sequence is TGTGCCAGCAGTTACTCGCAAATCCAAGAGACCCAGTACTTC.

This clonotype was observed at least ten times. CDR3 bases: TGCAGTGCCCGAGGGCAGAGGAGCTCCTACGAGCAGTACTTC. Translated, it gives CSARGQRSSYEQYF. The J gene is TRBJ2-7, the V gene TRBV20-1; tentative D call: TRBD2 (5 bases). Germline V gene data show CDR1 as DFQATT and CDR2 as SNEGSKA (reference sequence). The V gene lost 6 bases and the J gene lost 0 bases, with 15 bases spanning the gap. This CDR3 has 14 amino acids.

There are many counts of this clonotype. The chain uses TRBV6-6 and TRBJ1-4; weak D call: TRBD1 (5 bases). CDR1 MNHNY and CDR2 SVGAGI come from the germline V gene (reference sequence). This CDR3 region has 15 residues. Trimming shortened V by 2 bases and J by 6 bases, and 13 bases separated the two germline ends. The CDR3 spells CASSYHQGSDEKLFF. In nucleotides, the CDR3 is TGTGCCAGCAGTTACCACCAGGGAAGCGATGAAAAACTGTTTTTT.

This clonotype occurred a few times. The V and J genes are TRBV11-2 and TRBJ2-7, with 8 bases that match TRBD2. The germline V gene encodes CDR1 SGHAT and CDR2 FQNNGV. This CDR3 contains 17 residues. V lost 5 bases, J lost 4 bases, and 16 bases stayed unmatched. The CDR3 loop reads CASSPLSGTRATYEQYF. CDR3 in DNA: TGTGCCAGCAGCCCGCTATCCGGGACTAGGGCTACATACGAGCAGTACTTC.

The rearrangement joins TRBV21-1 to TRBJ2-1; TRBD2, as called in the table, went unchecked against the DNA. TRBV21-1 is a recognized pseudogene. This CDR3 region has 14 residues. CDR3 in amino acids: CASSKGRADNEQFF. The DNA for the CDR3 is TGTGCCAGCAGCAAAGGTAGGGCAGACAATGAGCAGTTCTTC.

As regards this clonotype: A much larger clone differs by one base, so this may be a read error. J is TRBJ2-5 and V is TRBV18; tentatively, D is TRBD2 (6 bases). V lost 6 bases, J lost 9 bases, and 17 bases lay in between. CDR1 and CDR2 from the germline V gene are KGHSH and LQKENI. CDR3 size: 13 residues. CDR3 residues: CASSDGGLEAQYF. CDR3 bases: TGTGCCAGCTCGGACGGAGGGTTGGAGGCCCAGTACTTC.

The CDR3 DNA is TGCAGTGCTAGAGAAGGACACTTCGCGACAAAGCGAAATTCACCCCTCCACTTT. Encoded protein: CSAREGHFATKRNSPLHF. The chain recombines TRBV20-1 with TRBJ1-6, with D maybe TRBD1 (5 bases). The germline V and J ends were trimmed by 0 bases and 7 bases, with 22 bases remaining between them. The CDR3 contains 18 residues. From germline, CDR1 is DFQATT and CDR2 SNEGSKA (reference sequence).

This sequence joins TRBV5-1 and TRBJ2-7; a weak D match, TRBD1 (6 bases). The end of the DNA is better explained by TRBJ2-5, so the J call may be wrong. CDR1 is SGHRS and CDR2 is YFSETQ in the germline V gene. The CDR3 runs 14 residues. The CDR3 DNA reads TGCGCCAGCAGCTTGGGACAGGTCGAGGAGACCCAGTACTTC. Translated, it gives CASSLGQVEETQYF.

The chain combines TRBV10-3 with TRBJ2-5; D gene uncertain. Trimming took off 3 bases at V and 0 bases at J, with 14 bases between the two ends. The CDR3 sequence is 16 residues long. Germline CDR1 reads ENHRY; CDR2 reads SYGVKD. In DNA form, the CDR3 reads TGTGCCATCAGTGACCTGGGATCGGGCTACCAAGAGACCCAGTACTTC. As protein: CAISDLGSGYQETQYF.

This clonotype was observed many times. The V call is TRBV7-2, the J call TRBJ2-7; D might be TRBD1 (6 bases). Germline CDR1 SGHTA, CDR2 FQGNSA. Trimming pared 3 bases from V and 2 bases from J, leaving 11 bases between. The CDR3 runs 14 residues. The CDR3 sequence is CASSFWTAAYEQYF. In nucleotides, the CDR3 is TGTGCCAGCAGCTTCTGGACAGCGGCCTACGAGCAGTACTTC.

The chain combines TRBV5-1 with TRBJ1-4, with a weak D call TRBD1 (6 bases). The CDR3 has 15 amino acids. Per the germline V gene, CDR1 is SGHRS and CDR2 is YFSETQ. Between the trimmed V and J ends, which lost 1 base and 5 bases, there was a span of 12 bases. DNA for the CDR3: TGCGCCAGCAGCTTGATTGGACAGAGCAATGAAAAACTGTTTTTT. Protein product: CASSLIGQSNEKLFF.

In this sample, this clonotype turned up a few times. Possible read error: a much larger clone is one base away. This rearrangement joins TRBV6-6 to TRBJ2-5; unclear D gene. The DNA matches TRBJ2-7 better at its end, which makes the J call doubtful. The germline V gene encodes CDR1 MNHNY and CDR2 SVGAGI (reference sequence). The CDR3 extends over 14 amino acids. CDR3 sequence reads: CASSYRTEITEQYF. CDR3 bases: TGTGCCAGCAGTTACAGGACCGAGATCACCGAGCAGTACTTC.

This clonotype was observed many times. The rearrangement joins TRBV7-9 to TRBJ2-7; D uncertain. The V end lost 1 base, the J end lost 9 bases, and 16 bases lay between the germline ends. Germline CDR1 SEHNR, CDR2 FQNEAQ (reference sequence). The CDR3 contains 14 residues. Here the CDR3 reads CASSLGDTGHRQYF. In DNA, the CDR3 is TGTGCCAGCAGCTTAGGGGATACTGGTCACCGGCAGTACTTC.